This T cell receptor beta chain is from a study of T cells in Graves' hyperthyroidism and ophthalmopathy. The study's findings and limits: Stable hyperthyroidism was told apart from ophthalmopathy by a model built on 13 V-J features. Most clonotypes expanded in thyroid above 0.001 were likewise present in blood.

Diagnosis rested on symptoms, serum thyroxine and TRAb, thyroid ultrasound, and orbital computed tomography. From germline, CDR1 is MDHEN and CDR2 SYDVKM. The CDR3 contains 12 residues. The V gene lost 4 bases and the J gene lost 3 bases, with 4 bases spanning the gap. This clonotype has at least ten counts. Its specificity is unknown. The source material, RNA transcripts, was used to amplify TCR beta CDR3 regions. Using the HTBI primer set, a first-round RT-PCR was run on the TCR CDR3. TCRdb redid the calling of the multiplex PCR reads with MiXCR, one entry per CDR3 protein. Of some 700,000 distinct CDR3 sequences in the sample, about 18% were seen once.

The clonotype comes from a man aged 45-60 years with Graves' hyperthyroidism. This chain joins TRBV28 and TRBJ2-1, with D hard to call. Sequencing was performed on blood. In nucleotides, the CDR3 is TGTGCCAGCAGTTCGGTCTACAATGAGCAGTTCTTC. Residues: CASSSVYNEQFF. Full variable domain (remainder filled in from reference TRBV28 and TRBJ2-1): DVKVTQSSRYLVKRTGEKVFLECVQDMDHENMFWYRQDPGLGLRLIYFSYDVKMKEKGDIPEGYSVSREKKERFSLILESASTNQTSMYLCASSSVYNEQFFGPGTRLTVL.